This TCR beta chain derives from a study of T cells in Graves' hyperthyroidism and ophthalmopathy. Study findings and constraints: The model made its ophthalmopathy prediction, and onset followed a median roughly 6.5 months later.

Germline V gene lookup returns CDR1 SGHTS and CDR2 YDEGEE. The ends lost 4 bases at V and 9 bases at J; junction bases unmatched: 15. This CDR3 is 16 amino acids long. Together with thyroid ultrasound, orbital computed tomography, serum thyroxine and TRAb, clinical symptoms were used for diagnoses. Amplification of TCR beta CDR3 regions used RNA as the template. HTBI primers were the set used in a first-round RT-PCR of the TCR CDR3. TCRdb re-called the multiplex PCR reads with MiXCR, one entry per CDR3 protein. The sample carries more than 500,000 distinct CDR3 sequences, roughly 15% recorded once. Points on this clonotype: The target antigen is unknown.

Sequenced: blood. The sequence was obtained from a woman in her 30s with Graves' ophthalmopathy. The chain combines TRBV5-8 with TRBJ2-1; 8 bases fit TRBD2. The CDR3 protein is CASSTVLERELFEQFF. The CDR3 coding sequence is TGTGCCAGCAGCACCGTCTTGGAGCGGGAGTTATTTGAGCAGTTCTTC.